This T cell receptor beta chain came from a study of shared clonotypes between healthy human individuals. Study-wide findings and caveats: Despite large depth, rarefaction showed incomplete sorted-subset sequencing.

Naive CD8 cells lacked CD45RO and underwent positive selection for CCR7, leaving out terminally differentiated effector memory CD45RA+ cells. As to this clone: The antigen is unknown.

The method was immunoSEQ multiplex PCR; TCRdb's version includes in-frame clones alone and lacks a portion of them. The sample holds about 2.2 million clones; about 93% are singletons and the top ten take around 1.7%. Germline lookup yields CDR1 MNHEY and CDR2 SMNVEV (reference sequence). CDR3 length: 14 amino acids. With 8 bases removed from V and 0 bases from J, the gap between germline ends came to 11 bases. The sequenced material came from naive CD8+ T cells from PBMCs. The sequence derives from a man aged 18 to 29 in good health. Some clones in this sample may be carry-over from other donors' samples. The V call is TRBV27, the J call TRBJ2-1; D is perhaps TRBD2 (5 bases). CDR3 region: CASLERSSYNEQFF. CDR3 bases: TGTGCCAGCCTTGAGCGGAGCTCCTACAATGAGCAGTTCTTC.